This paragraph reports one T cell receptor (beta chain). The antigen remains undetermined. Vbeta (60) and Jbeta (13) primers were used in the PCR. Clones were read by immunoSEQ multiplex PCR, and TCRdb kept only the in-frame ones, dropping some. The repertoire holds about 120,000 clones, roughly four fifths seen once, with roughly 3% in the top ten. The data stem from a study of cytomegalovirus exposure and HLA in healthy donors. The CDR3 loop spans 15 amino acids. CDR1 SGHTA and CDR2 FQGNSA come from the germline V gene. The ends lost 3 bases at V and 3 bases at J; junction bases unmatched: 4. Study-level findings and limits: Roughly even sequencing depth across donors was the assumption behind the presence/absence analyses. An analysis that came later showed most CMV-associated TCR beta chains appearing HLA-restricted. With later analysis, a missense DCLRE1C variant became linked to TCR beta V- and J-gene trimming.

The rearrangement uses TRBV7-2 and TRBJ2-7; 11 bases line up with TRBD1. The receptor's source is a woman in her thirties or forties in good health and CMV-seropositive. The sample comprised PBMCs. The CDR3 sequence: CASSLGQGGIYEQYF. The CDR3, as DNA: TGTGCCAGCAGCTTGGGACAGGGGGGAATCTACGAGCAGTACTTC.